This T cell receptor beta chain was captured in a study of blood T cell repertoires in COVID-19 (dated by TCRdb to about 2020). For the wider study: Collaborator samples came from the United States, Italy and Spain and covered acute and convalescent phases of COVID-19. A freely available public database, intended as a resource for researchers studying the immune response to SARS-CoV-2, is where the repertoires were released. Sample metadata almost always included a de-identified subject ID, COVID-19 status, age in years and sex. Samples came from the ongoing ImmuneRACE study (first 160 participants) plus 1,254 subjects from 6 global collaborators. The dataset comprised deeply sampled blood TCRbeta repertoires from subjects exposed to, actively infected with, or recovered from COVID-19. The material from the prospective study consisted of cDNA or gDNA derived from T cells, B-cell-depleted T cells, or PBMCs. HLA class I and class II types, where available, came from metadata supplied by the sample provider rather than from assay-based typing. What the study reported, not specific to this receptor: The quantity of clinical and demographic metadata differed by source and by participant and was supplied without curation.

Remarks on this clone: This clone's antigen is unknown. It has no much larger one-base neighbor in the sample; base qualities were not kept.

Collaborating institutions collected whole blood in K2EDTA tubes following their own protocols. For TCRbeta analysis, collaborator samples were shipped as frozen whole blood, as isolated PBMCs, or as DNA extracted from either sample type. TCRbeta CDR3 regions were amplified from genomic DNA using the immunoSEQ Assay, a bias-controlled multiplex PCR. Under the source paper's analysis protocol: Within the assay, amplification of reference gene primers was used to estimate how many nucleated cells each sample contained. To quantify the absolute abundance of each unique TCRbeta CDR3 rearrangement, sequence reads were collapsed and filtered. For each sample, productive Simpson clonality was calculated as the square root of Simpson's diversity index across productive rearrangements. TCRdb obtained this table from immuneACCESS and retained in-frame rearrangements with V and J assigned. These tables miss some clones; where compared with another copy, unresolved V genes account for less than half of the shortfall, and the remainder is unexplained. The DNA was the basis for D and trimming; V, J and clone size are from that table. This sample comprises about 78,000 clones, around 80% of them detected only once. Jointly, the top ten make up about 5.6% of the sample.

A distance of 13 bases separates the germline ends of V and J, which lose 4 bases and 3 bases respectively. CDR1 and CDR2, looked up from the germline V gene, are SGDLS and YYNGEE. Measured from the cysteine to the phenylalanine, the CDR3 is 14 residues long. Left in the record is the CDR3 DNA by itself, 42 bases read in frame from the first base. The V and J genes are TRBV9 and TRBJ1-2, with the D gene not confidently named. This TCR was sampled from a man aged 60 to 75 with active or convalescent COVID-19. The sequencing sample was made of peripheral blood. This receptor has the CDR3 CASSPSDTYYGYTF. In nucleotide form, the sequence is TGTGCCAGCAGCCCCTCCGACACCTACTATGGCTACACCTTC. With the rest looked up from the reference TRBV9 and TRBJ1-2 genes rather than sequenced, the full variable domain is DSGVTQTPKHLITATGQRVTLRCSPRSGDLSVYWYQQSLDQGLQFLIQYYNGEERAKGNILERFSAQQFPDLHSELNLSSLELGDSALYFCASSPSDTYYGYTFGSGTRLTVV.